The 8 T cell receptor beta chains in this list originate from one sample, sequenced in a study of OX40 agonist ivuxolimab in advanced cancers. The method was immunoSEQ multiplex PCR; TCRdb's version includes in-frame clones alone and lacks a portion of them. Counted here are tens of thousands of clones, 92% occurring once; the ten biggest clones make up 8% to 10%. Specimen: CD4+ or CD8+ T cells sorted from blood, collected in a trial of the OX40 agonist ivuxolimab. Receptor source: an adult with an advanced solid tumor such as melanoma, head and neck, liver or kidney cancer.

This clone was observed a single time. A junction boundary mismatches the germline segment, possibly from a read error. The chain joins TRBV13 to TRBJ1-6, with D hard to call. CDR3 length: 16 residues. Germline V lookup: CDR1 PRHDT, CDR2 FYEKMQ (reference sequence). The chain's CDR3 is CAGSSVGNSYNSPLHF. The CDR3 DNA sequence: TGTGCCGGCAGCTCCGTCGGTAACTCCTATAATTCACCCCTCCACTTT.

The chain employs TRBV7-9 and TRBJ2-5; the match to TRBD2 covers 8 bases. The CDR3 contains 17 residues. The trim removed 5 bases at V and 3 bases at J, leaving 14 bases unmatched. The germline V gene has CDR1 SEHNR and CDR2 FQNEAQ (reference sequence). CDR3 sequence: CASSPRTSLGIEETQYF. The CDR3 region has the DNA TGTGCCAGCAGCCCGCGGACTAGCTTGGGAATCGAAGAGACCCAGTACTTC.

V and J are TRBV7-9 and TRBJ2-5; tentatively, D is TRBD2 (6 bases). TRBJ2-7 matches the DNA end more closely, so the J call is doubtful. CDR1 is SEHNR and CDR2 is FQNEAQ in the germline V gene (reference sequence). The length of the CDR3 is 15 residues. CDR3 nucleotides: TGTGCCAGCAGCGGCCCGGGACTCCCCTGGGGCGAGCAGTACTTC. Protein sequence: CASSGPGLPWGEQYF.

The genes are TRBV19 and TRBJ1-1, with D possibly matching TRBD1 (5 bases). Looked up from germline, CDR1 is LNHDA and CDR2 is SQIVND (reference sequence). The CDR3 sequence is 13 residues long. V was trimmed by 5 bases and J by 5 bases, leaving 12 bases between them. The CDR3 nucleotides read TGTGCCAGTAGTCTAGGGGCTGGGACTGAAGCTTTCTTT. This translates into CASSLGAGTEAFF.

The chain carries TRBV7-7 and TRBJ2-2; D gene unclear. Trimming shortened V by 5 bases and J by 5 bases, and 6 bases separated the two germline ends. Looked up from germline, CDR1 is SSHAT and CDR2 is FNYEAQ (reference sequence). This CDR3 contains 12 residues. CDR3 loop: CASSRPTGELFF. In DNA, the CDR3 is TGTGCCAGCAGCCGGCCAACCGGGGAGCTGTTTTTT.

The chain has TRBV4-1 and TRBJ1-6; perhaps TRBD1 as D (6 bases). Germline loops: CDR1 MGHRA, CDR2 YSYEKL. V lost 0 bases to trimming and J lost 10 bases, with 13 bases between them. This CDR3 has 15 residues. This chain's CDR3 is CASSQEAGARSPLHF. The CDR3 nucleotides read TGCGCCAGCAGCCAAGAGGCGGGGGCACGATCACCCCTCCACTTT.

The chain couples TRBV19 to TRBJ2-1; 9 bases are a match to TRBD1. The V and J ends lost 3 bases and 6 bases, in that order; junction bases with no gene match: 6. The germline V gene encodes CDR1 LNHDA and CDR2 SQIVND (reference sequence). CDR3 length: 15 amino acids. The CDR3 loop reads CASSIAQGARNEQFF. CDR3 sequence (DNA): TGTGCCAGTAGTATTGCACAGGGGGCGCGCAATGAGCAGTTCTTC.

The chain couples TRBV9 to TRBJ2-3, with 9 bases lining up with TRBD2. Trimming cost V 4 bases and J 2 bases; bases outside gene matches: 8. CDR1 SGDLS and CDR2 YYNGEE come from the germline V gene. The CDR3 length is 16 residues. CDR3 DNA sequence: TGTGCCAGCAGCATCCCTAGCGGGGCGCCCACAGATACGCAGTATTTT. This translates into CASSIPSGAPTDTQYF.